This T cell receptor beta chain is from a study of blood T cell repertoires in COVID-19. Study-level information: Sites across the United States, Italy and Spain contributed samples from acute and convalescent COVID-19. Sources were T cells, B-cell-depleted T cells, or PBMCs; the material itself was cDNA or gDNA.

Authors' analysis steps: Amplified reference gene primers provided the basis for estimating nucleated cell counts. The assay was immunoSEQ multiplex PCR, and TCRdb's table has in-frame clones only and misses some. V and J calls and clone size are given by that table; D and trimming were obtained from the DNA. This table has about 130,000 clones, approximately 81% appearing once. The sequence was obtained from a man aged 55-75 years with acute or convalescent COVID-19. The sequenced material came from peripheral blood.

The CDR3 DNA sequence: TGTGCCAGCAGCCTGTACCGGGAAACTAGCACTGAAGCTTTCTTT. It codes for CASSLYRETSTEAFF. The rearrangement links TRBV7-3 to TRBJ1-1; no definite D call. Germline CDR1 reads SGHTA; CDR2 reads FQGTGA. V lost 5 bases to trimming and J lost 4 bases, with 17 bases between them. The CDR3 runs to 15 residues.